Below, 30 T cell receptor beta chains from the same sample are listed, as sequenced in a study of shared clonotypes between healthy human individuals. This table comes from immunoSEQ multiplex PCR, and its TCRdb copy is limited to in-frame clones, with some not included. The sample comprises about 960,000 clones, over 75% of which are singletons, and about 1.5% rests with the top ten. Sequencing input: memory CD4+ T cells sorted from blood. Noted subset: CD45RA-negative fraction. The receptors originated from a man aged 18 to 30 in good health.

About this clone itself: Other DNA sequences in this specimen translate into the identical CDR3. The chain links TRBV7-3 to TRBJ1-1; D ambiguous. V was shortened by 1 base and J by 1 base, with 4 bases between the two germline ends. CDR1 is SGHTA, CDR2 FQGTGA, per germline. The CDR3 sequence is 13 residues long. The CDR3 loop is CASSLNRNTEAFF. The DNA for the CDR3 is TGTGCCAGCAGCTTAAATCGGAACACTGAAGCTTTCTTT.

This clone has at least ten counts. DNA for the CDR3: TGTGCCAGCAGTCCAACTAGACAGGGGGCTCCCGAGCAGTACTTC. As protein: CASSPTRQGAPEQYF. V usage is TRBV28 and J usage is TRBJ2-7; 10 nucleotides line up with TRBD1. The CDR3 runs to 15 residues. After removal of 5 bases from V and 6 bases from J, the junction contained 10 bases not matched to a gene. CDR1 is MDHEN and CDR2 is SYDVKM in the germline V gene.

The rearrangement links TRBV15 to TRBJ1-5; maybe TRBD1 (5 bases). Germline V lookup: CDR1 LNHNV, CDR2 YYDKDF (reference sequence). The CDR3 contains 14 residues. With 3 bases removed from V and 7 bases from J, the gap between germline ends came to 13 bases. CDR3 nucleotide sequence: TGTGCCACCAGCAGGGATCCAGGGAGACAGCCCCAGCATTTT. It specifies CATSRDPGRQPQHF.

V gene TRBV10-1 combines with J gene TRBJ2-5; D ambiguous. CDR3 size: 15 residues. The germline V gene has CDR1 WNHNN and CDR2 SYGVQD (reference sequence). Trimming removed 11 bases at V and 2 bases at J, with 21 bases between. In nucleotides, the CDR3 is TGCGCCGTACTGGCCCAAGGACGATCACAAGAGACCCAGTACTTC. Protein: CAVLAQGRSQETQYF.

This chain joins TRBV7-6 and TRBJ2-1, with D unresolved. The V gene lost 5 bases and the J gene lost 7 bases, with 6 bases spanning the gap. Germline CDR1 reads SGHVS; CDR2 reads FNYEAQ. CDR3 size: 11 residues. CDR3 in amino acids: CASSPGNEQFF. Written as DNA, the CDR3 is TGTGCCAGCAGCCCCGGAAATGAGCAGTTCTTC.

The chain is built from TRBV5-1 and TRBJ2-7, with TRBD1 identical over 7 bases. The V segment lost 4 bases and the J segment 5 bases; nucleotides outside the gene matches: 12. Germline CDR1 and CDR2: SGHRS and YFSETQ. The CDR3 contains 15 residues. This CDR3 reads CASSPDRVGLDEQYF. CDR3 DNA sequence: TGCGCCAGCAGCCCTGACAGGGTAGGTTTGGACGAGCAGTACTTC.

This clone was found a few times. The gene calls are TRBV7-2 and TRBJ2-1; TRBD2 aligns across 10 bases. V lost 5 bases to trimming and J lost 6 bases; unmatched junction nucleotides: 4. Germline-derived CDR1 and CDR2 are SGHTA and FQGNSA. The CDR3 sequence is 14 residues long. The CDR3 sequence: CASSVGLAVNEQFF. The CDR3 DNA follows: TGTGCCAGCAGCGTTGGACTAGCGGTCAATGAGCAGTTCTTC. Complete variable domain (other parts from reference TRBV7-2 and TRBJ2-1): GAGVSQSPSNKVTEKGKDVELRCDPISGHTALYWYRQSLGQGLEFLIYFQGNSAPDKSGLPSDRFSAERTGGSVSTLTIQRTQQEDSAVYLCASSVGLAVNEQFFGPGTRLTVL.

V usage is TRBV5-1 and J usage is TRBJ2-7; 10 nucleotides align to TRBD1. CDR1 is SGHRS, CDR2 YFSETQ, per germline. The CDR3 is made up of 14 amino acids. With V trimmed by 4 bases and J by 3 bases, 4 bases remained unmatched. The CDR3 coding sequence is TGCGCCAGCAGCGCGGGACAGGGGTACTACGAGCAGTACTTC. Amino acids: CASSAGQGYYEQYF.

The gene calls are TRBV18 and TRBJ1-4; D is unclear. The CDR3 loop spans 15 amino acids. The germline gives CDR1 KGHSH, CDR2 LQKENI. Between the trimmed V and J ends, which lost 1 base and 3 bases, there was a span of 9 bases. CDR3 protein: CASSPLGFANEKLFF. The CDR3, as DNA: TGTGCCAGCTCACCACTTGGATTCGCTAATGAAAAACTGTTTTTT.

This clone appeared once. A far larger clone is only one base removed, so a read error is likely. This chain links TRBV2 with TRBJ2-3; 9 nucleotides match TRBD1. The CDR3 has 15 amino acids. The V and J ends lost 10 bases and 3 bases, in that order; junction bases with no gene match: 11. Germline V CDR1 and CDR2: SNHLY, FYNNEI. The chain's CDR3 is CAIKDRGLGTDTQYF. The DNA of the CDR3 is TGTGCCATCAAGGACAGGGGTTTAGGGACAGATACGCAGTATTTT.

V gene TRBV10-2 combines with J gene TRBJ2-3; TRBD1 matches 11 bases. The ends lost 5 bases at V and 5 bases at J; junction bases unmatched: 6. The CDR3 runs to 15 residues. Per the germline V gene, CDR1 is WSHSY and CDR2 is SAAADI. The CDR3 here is CASSSGGQGEDTQYF. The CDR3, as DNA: TGCGCCAGCAGTTCGGGGGGACAGGGGGAAGATACGCAGTATTTT.

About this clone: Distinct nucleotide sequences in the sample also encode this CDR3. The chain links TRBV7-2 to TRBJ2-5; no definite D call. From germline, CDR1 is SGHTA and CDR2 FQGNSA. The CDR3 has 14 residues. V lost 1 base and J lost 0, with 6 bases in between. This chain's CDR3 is CASSLGRNQETQYF. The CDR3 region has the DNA TGTGCCAGCAGCTTAGGTCGAAACCAAGAGACCCAGTACTTC.

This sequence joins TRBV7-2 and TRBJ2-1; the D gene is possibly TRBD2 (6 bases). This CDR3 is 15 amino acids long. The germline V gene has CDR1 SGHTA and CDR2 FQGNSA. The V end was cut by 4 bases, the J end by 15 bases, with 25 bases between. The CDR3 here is CASSSDRGSGNRRFF. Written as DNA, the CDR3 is TGTGCCAGCAGCTCAGACCGGGGGAGCGGTAACAGGAGGTTCTTC.

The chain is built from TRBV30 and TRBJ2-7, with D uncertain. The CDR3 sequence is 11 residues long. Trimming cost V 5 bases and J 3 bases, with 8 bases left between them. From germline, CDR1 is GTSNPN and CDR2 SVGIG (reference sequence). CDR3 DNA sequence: TGTGCCTGGGGTTCAGACTACGAGCAGTACTTC. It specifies CAWGSDYEQYF. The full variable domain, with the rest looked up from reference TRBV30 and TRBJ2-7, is SQTIHQWPATLVQPVGSPLSLECTVEGTSNPNLYWYRQAAGRGLQLLFYSVGIGQISSEVPQNLSASRPQDRQFILSSKKLLLSDSGFYLCAWGSDYEQYFGPGTRLTVT.

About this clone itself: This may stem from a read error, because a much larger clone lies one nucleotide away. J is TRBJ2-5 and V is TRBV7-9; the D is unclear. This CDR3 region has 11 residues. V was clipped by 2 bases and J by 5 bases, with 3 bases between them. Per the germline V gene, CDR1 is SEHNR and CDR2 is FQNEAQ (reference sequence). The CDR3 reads CASSLSETQYF. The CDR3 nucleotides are TGTGCCAGCAGCTTAAGTGAGACCCAGTACTTC.

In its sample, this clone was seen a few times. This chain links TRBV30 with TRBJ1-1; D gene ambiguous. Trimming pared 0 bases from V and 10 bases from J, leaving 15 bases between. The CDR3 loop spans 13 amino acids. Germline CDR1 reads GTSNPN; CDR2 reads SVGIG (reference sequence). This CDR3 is CAWSVPGVPIAFF. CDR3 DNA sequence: TGTGCCTGGAGTGTACCCGGGGTCCCTATAGCTTTCTTT.

The CDR3 bases are TGTGCCAGCAGCCCTAGCCAATCCGGACTAGCGGGACTACCCGGGACCTACGAGCAGTACTTC. Its translation is CASSPSQSGLAGLPGTYEQYF. The chain links TRBV27 to TRBJ2-7, with 12 bases identical to TRBD2. CDR1 and CDR2 (germline): MNHEY, SMNVEV (reference sequence). CDR3 size: 21 residues. V lost 6 bases and J lost 2; bases outside the gene matches: 23.

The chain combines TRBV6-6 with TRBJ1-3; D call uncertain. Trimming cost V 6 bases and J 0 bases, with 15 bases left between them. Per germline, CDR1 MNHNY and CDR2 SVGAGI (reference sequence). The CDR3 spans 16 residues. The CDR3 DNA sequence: TGTGCCAGCAGACGGCTTGAGGGCGGCTCTGGAAACACCATATATTTT. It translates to CASRRLEGGSGNTIYF.

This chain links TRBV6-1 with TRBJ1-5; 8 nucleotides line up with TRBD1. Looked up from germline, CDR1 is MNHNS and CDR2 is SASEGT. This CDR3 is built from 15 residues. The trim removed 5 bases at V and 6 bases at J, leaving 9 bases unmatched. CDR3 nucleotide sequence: TGTGCCAGCAGTAGAAGCAGGGGGCAGGCTCAGCCCCAGCATTTT. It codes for CASSRSRGQAQPQHF.

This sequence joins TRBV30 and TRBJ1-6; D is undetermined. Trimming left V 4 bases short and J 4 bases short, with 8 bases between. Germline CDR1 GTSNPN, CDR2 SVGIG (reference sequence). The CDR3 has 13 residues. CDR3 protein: CAWKGGYNSPLHF. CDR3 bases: TGTGCCTGGAAGGGCGGATATAATTCACCCCTCCACTTT.

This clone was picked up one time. The CDR3 is CASSPDATRQAQHF. DNA for the CDR3: TGTGCCAGCAGCCCGGACGCTACGAGGCAGGCCCAGCATTTT. The chain employs TRBV7-2 and TRBJ1-5; D is unclear. The V gene lost 5 bases and the J gene lost 11 bases, with 19 bases spanning the gap. Looked up from germline, CDR1 is SGHTA and CDR2 is FQGNSA. The CDR3 has 14 residues.

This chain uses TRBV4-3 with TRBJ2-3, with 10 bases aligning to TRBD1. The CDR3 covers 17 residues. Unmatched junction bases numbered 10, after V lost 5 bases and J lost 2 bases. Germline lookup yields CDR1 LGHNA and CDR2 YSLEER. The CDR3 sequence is CASSETPGTGVTDTQYF. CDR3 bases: TGCGCCAGCAGCGAAACCCCCGGGACAGGGGTCACAGATACGCAGTATTTT.

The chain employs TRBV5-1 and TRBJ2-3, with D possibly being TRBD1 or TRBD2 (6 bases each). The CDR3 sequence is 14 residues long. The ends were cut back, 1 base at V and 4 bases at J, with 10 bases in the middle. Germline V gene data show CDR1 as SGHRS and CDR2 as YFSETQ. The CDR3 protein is CASSLTGAADTQYF. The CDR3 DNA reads TGCGCCAGCAGCTTGACGGGGGCAGCAGATACGCAGTATTTT.

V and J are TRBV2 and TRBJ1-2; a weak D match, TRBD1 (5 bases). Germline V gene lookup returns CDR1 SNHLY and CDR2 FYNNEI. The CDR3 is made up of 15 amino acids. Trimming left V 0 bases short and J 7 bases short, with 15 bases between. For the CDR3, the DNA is TGTGCCAGCAGTGAAGCGCTTTGGGGGGAGCTTGGCTACACCTTC. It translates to CASSEALWGELGYTF.

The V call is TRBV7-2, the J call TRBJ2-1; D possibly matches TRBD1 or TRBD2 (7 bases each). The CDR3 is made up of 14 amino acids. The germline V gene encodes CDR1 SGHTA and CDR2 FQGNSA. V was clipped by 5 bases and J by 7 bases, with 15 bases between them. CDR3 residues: CASSIRQGGNEQFF. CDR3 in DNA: TGTGCCAGCAGCATTCGACAGGGAGGGAATGAGCAGTTCTTC.

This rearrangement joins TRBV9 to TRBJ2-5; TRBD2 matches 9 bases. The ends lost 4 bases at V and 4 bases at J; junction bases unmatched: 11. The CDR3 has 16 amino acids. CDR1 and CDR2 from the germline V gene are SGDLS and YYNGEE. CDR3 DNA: TGTGCCAGCAGCCCTGGTGGGCGGGGGGGCTCAGAGACCCAGTACTTC. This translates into CASSPGGRGGSETQYF. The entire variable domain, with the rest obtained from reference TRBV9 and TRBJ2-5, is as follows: DSGVTQTPKHLITATGQRVTLRCSPRSGDLSVYWYQQSLDQGLQFLIQYYNGEERAKGNILERFSAQQFPDLHSELNLSSLELGDSALYFCASSPGGRGGSETQYFGPGTRLLVL.

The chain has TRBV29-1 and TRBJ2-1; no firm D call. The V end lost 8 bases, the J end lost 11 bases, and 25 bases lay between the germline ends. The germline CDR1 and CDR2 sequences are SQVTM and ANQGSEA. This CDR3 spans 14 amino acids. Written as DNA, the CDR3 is TGCAGCCCCCGAATCGGGCCCAACCCAATGCAGCAGTTCTTC. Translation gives CSPRIGPNPMQQFF.

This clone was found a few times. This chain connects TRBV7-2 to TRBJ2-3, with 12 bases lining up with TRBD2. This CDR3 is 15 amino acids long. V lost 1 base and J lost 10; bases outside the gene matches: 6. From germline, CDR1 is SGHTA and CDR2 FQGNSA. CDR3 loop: CASSLGLAGVGAQYF. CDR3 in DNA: TGTGCCAGCAGCTTAGGACTAGCGGGAGTCGGAGCGCAGTATTTT.

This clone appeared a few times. CDR3 in DNA: TGTGCCAGCAGTTATGCAGGGGGGAACACTGAAGCTTTCTTT. This gives the protein CASSYAGGNTEAFF. This chain uses TRBV6-5 with TRBJ1-1; 7 bases fit TRBD1. Trimming cost V 3 bases and J 1 base; bases outside gene matches: 2. The length of the CDR3 is 14 residues. CDR1 MNHEY and CDR2 SVGAGI come from the germline V gene.

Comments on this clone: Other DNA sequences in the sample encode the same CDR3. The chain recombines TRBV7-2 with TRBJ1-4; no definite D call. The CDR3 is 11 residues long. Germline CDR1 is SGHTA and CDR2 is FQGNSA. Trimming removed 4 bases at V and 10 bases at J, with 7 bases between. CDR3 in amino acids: CASSSRGKLFF. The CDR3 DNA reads TGTGCCAGCAGCTCCCGTGGAAAACTGTTTTTT. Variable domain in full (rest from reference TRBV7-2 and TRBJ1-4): GAGVSQSPSNKVTEKGKDVELRCDPISGHTALYWYRQSLGQGLEFLIYFQGNSAPDKSGLPSDRFSAERTGGSVSTLTIQRTQQEDSAVYLCASSSRGKLFFGSGTQLSVL.